The 18 T cell receptor beta chains in this list originate from one sample, sequenced in a study of PD-1 blockade in classical Hodgkin lymphoma. This table comes from immunoSEQ multiplex PCR, and its TCRdb copy is limited to in-frame clones, with some not included. This sample has approximately 21,000 clones, with 68% found just once. Each and every patient relapsed after autologous stem cell transplantation, and patients got differing brentuximab vedotin exposure. The sample in question was peripheral blood mononuclear cells (PBMCs), obtained at baseline. The receptors originated from a human donor with classical Hodgkin lymphoma.

This chain connects TRBV7-9 to TRBJ2-7, with D possibly called TRBD1 or TRBD2 (5 bases each). This CDR3 is 14 amino acids long. Trimming cost V 5 bases and J 5 bases, with 16 bases left between them. Germline CDR1 is SEHNR and CDR2 is FQNEAQ (reference sequence). CDR3 in DNA: TGTGCCAGCAGCCTTACCTCCGAGGGGAACGAGCAGTACTTC. Residues: CASSLTSEGNEQYF.

J is TRBJ2-3 and V is TRBV19; 14 bases align to TRBD2. The germline CDR1 and CDR2 sequences are LNHDA and SQIVND (reference sequence). The CDR3 covers 15 residues. Germline trimming cut 8 bases from V and 5 bases from J; bases unmatched to any gene: 6. CDR3 amino acids: CASGTSGGKGDTQYF. The CDR3 nucleotides are TGTGCCAGTGGGACTAGCGGGGGCAAGGGAGATACGCAGTATTTT.

This chain connects TRBV19 to TRBJ1-6, with D hard to call. V lost 3 bases, J lost 5 bases, and 8 bases lay in between. The germline CDR1 and CDR2 sequences are LNHDA and SQIVND (reference sequence). The CDR3 spans 14 residues. The CDR3 loop is CASSIETDNSPLHF. CDR3 nucleotides: TGTGCCAGTAGTATTGAGACGGATAATTCACCCCTCCACTTT. The whole variable domain, filled in from reference TRBV19 and TRBJ1-6, reads DGGITQSPKYLFRKEGQNVTLSCEQNLNHDAMYWYRQDPGQGLRLIYYSQIVNDFQKGDIAEGYSVSREKKESFPLTVTSAQKNPTAFYLCASSIETDNSPLHFGNGTRLTVT.

The chain has TRBV4-3 and TRBJ2-3, with D perhaps TRBD1 or TRBD2 (5 bases each). The ends were cut back, 4 bases at V and 0 bases at J, with 11 bases in the middle. The CDR3 consists of 15 residues. Germline CDR1 LGHNA, CDR2 YSLEER. The CDR3: CASSLKWGSTDTQYF. DNA for the CDR3: TGCGCCAGCAGCCTGAAATGGGGGAGCACAGATACGCAGTATTTT.

V and J are TRBV5-1 and TRBJ2-1, with TRBD2 matching over 9 bases. Germline V gene lookup returns CDR1 SGHRS and CDR2 YFSETQ. This CDR3 is built from 15 residues. With V trimmed by 0 bases and J by 4 bases, 2 bases remained unmatched. DNA of the CDR3: TGCGCCAGCAGCTTGGGGCGGGAGGGATACAATGAGCAGTTCTTC. Translation gives CASSLGREGYNEQFF.

This clone ranks as medium-sized (0.01 to 0.1%). The rearrangement links TRBV7-9 to TRBJ1-5; D is unresolved. V was shortened by 5 bases and J by 9 bases, with 17 bases between the two germline ends. The CDR3 extends over 14 amino acids. Germline V lookup: CDR1 SEHNR, CDR2 FQNEAQ (reference sequence). The CDR3 sequence: CASSLDVEGGPQHF. CDR3 sequence (DNA): TGTGCCAGCAGCCTTGACGTGGAGGGAGGGCCCCAGCATTTT. Complete variable domain (other parts from reference TRBV7-9 and TRBJ1-5): DTGVSQNPRHKITKRGQNVTFRCDPISEHNRLYWYRQTLGQGPEFLTYFQNEAQLEKSRLLSDRFSAERPKGSFSTLEIQRTEQGDSAMYLCASSLDVEGGPQHFGDGTRLSIL.

This clone was seen only once. The chain has TRBV4-3 and TRBJ2-3, with TRBD2 identical over 8 bases. Germline V lookup: CDR1 LGHNA, CDR2 YSLEER. This CDR3 contains 18 residues. After removal of 0 bases from V and 3 bases from J, the junction contained 11 bases not matched to a gene. The CDR3 here is CASSQEGGVASGTDTQYF. The CDR3 DNA sequence: TGCGCCAGCAGCCAAGAGGGCGGTGTGGCTAGCGGGACAGATACGCAGTATTTT.

This clone is labeled medium-sized. The J gene is TRBJ1-5, the V gene TRBV4-3, with D uncertain. CDR3 length: 15 amino acids. The germline V and J ends were trimmed by 0 bases and 0 bases, with 6 bases remaining between them. Looked up from germline, CDR1 is LGHNA and CDR2 is YSLEER. CDR3 coding DNA: TGCGCCAGCAGCCAAGACCCGTATAGCAATCAGCCCCAGCATTTT. This encodes CASSQDPYSNQPQHF.

This clone rates as medium-sized. The chain recombines TRBV13 with TRBJ1-1; possible D gene TRBD1, 6 bases. Germline V gene lookup returns CDR1 PRHDT and CDR2 FYEKMQ (reference sequence). The V gene lost 4 bases and the J gene lost 6 bases, with 15 bases spanning the gap. The CDR3 spans 14 residues. The CDR3 DNA reads as TGTGCCAGCAGCTGGCGAGGGGGGAGCCCTGAAGCTTTCTTT. This codes for CASSWRGGSPEAFF.

The chain employs TRBV5-5 and TRBJ2-4; D perhaps matches TRBD1 (7 bases). V was shortened by 3 bases and J by 1 base, with 20 bases between the two germline ends. Germline V CDR1 and CDR2: SGHKS, YYEKEE (reference sequence). There are 18 residues in the CDR3. As DNA, the CDR3 is TGTGCCAGCAGCTCGGGAGACAGGGTGAATTGGGCCAAAAACATTCAGTACTTC. Translating gives CASSSGDRVNWAKNIQYF.

V usage is TRBV18 and J usage is TRBJ2-1; 14 positions agree with TRBD2. The length of the CDR3 is 17 residues. V lost 0 bases, J lost 9 bases, and 7 bases stayed unmatched. The germline CDR1 and CDR2 sequences are KGHSH and LQKENI. The CDR3 coding sequence is TGTGCCAGCTCACCACCGGGACTAGCGGGGGCGAGGGGTGAGCAGTTCTTC. The encoded protein is CASSPPGLAGARGEQFF.

The gene calls are TRBV4-3 and TRBJ1-5, with TRBD1 matching 7 bases. The V segment lost 5 bases and the J segment 6 bases; nucleotides outside the gene matches: 10. Per the germline V gene, CDR1 is LGHNA and CDR2 is YSLEER. This CDR3 is 15 amino acids long. As DNA, the CDR3 is TGCGCCAGCAGCACACGTAGGGGGCTGAGTCAGCCCCAGCATTTT. This sequence encodes CASSTRRGLSQPQHF.

A single count supports this clone. The J gene is TRBJ2-3, the V gene TRBV4-3; 10 bases match TRBD2. The V and J ends lost 4 bases and 6 bases, in that order; junction bases with no gene match: 10. This CDR3 comprises 16 residues. CDR1 is LGHNA and CDR2 is YSLEER in the germline V gene. The CDR3 bases are TGCGCCAGCAGCCCCCGGGGTCTAGCGGGAGAGGATACGCAGTATTTT. Its protein product is CASSPRGLAGEDTQYF.

The chain is built from TRBV7-3 and TRBJ2-7; 8 positions agree with TRBD2. In germline, CDR1 is SGHTA, CDR2 FQGTGA. The trim removed 1 base at V and 0 bases at J, leaving 2 bases unmatched. The CDR3 spans 15 residues. The CDR3 protein is CASSLMSGSSYEQYF. CDR3 nucleotides: TGTGCCAGCAGCTTAATGAGCGGGAGCTCCTACGAGCAGTACTTC.

This clone occurred once. The chain's CDR3 is CAWSYSDNYYGYTF. As DNA, the CDR3 is TGTGCCTGGAGTTATTCGGACAATTACTATGGCTACACCTTC. The chain employs TRBV30 and TRBJ1-2; maybe TRBD1 (5 bases). V was shortened by 2 bases and J by 3 bases, with 13 bases between the two germline ends. Per the germline V gene, CDR1 is GTSNPN and CDR2 is SVGIG (reference sequence). There are 14 residues in the CDR3.

CDR3 in DNA: TGTGCCAGCAGCTTGGTCGGTGCCAACACTGAAGCTTTCTTT. Its translation: CASSLVGANTEAFF. J is TRBJ1-1 and V is TRBV5-6, with D unclear. Germline CDR1 SGHDT, CDR2 YYEEEE. The CDR3 has 14 amino acids. The ends were cut back, 0 bases at V and 2 bases at J, with 8 bases in the middle.

A remark on this clone: Other DNA variants within this sample encode the same CDR3. The chain joins TRBV6-1 to TRBJ1-5, with D maybe TRBD1 (6 bases). The germline CDR1 and CDR2 sequences are MNHNS and SASEGT. The ends were cut back, 4 bases at V and 1 base at J, with 8 bases in the middle. The CDR3 has 14 residues. The CDR3 is CASSGGGSNQPQHF. The DNA for the CDR3 is TGTGCCAGCAGTGGGGGGGGCAGCAATCAGCCCCAGCATTTT.

V usage is TRBV5-1 and J usage is TRBJ2-1, with 12 bases matching TRBD2. The V gene's germline CDR1 is SGHRS and CDR2 YFSETQ. CDR3 length: 16 residues. With 4 bases clipped from V and 4 bases from J, the junction kept 6 bases outside the gene matches. The CDR3 DNA reads TGCGCCAGCAGCATGACTAGCGGGGGAACGTACAATGAGCAGTTCTTC. Amino acid sequence: CASSMTSGGTYNEQFF. Full variable domain (remainder filled in from reference TRBV5-1 and TRBJ2-1): KAGVTQTPRYLIKTRGQQVTLSCSPISGHRSVSWYQQTPGQGLQFLFEYFSETQRNKGNFPGRFSGRQFSNSRSEMNVSTLELGDSALYLCASSMTSGGTYNEQFFGPGTRLTVL.